This T cell receptor beta chain was obtained from a study of T cell changes during pregnancy in multiple sclerosis. The CDR3 loop spans 14 amino acids. CDR1 is LNHDA and CDR2 is SQIVND in the germline V gene (reference sequence). V lost 3 bases and J 3 bases, leaving 12 bases between the germline ends. Here immunoSEQ multiplex PCR was the method, and the copy in TCRdb shows in-frame clones only, minus some. The table includes approximately 100,000 clones, about 94% detected once. This rearrangement joins TRBV19 to TRBJ2-7; tentative D call: TRBD2 (6 bases). Here the sequenced sample was peripheral blood, taken before pregnancy. The TCR comes from a female donor with multiple sclerosis, enrolled in a pregnancy study. In nucleotides, the CDR3 is TGTGCCAGTAGTATGGCAGGCGGGGTCTACGAGCAGTACTTC. Amino acids: CASSMAGGVYEQYF. Using reference TRBV19 and TRBJ2-7 for the parts outside the CDR3, the full variable domain is DGGITQSPKYLFRKEGQNVTLSCEQNLNHDAMYWYRQDPGQGLRLIYYSQIVNDFQKGDIAEGYSVSREKKESFPLTVTSAQKNPTAFYLCASSMAGGVYEQYFGPGTRLTVT.